The clone carrying this T cell receptor (beta chain) was seen repeatedly, ten times or more. V was clipped by 6 bases and J by 3 bases; unmatched bases: 10. This CDR3 spans 16 amino acids. These data are taken from a study of regulatory T cells in long-lasting Graves disease. The overall study: For under 3 months, newly diagnosed Graves' patients had been taking antithyroid drugs.

Time point meaning: newly diagnosed GD, antithyroid drugs for less than 3 months. With RNA extracted from PBMCs as input, the TCR library was made. CDR3 regions were amplified by Arm-PCR using iRepertoire HTBI primers to build TCR beta libraries. MiXCR, applied by TCRdb to the multiplex PCR reads, yields one record per CDR3 protein. The table includes roughly 260,000 distinct CDR3 sequences, about 20% detected once. These data were also filed under a second study, of T cells in Graves' hyperthyroidism and ophthalmopathy. That source notes: An initial round of RT-PCR targeting the TCR CDR3 relied on the HTBI primer set.

V is TRBV12-3 or TRBV12-4 and J is TRBJ2-2, with TRBD2 matching over 7 bases. Sequences were derived from peripheral blood mononuclear cells (PBMCs), sampled at new diagnosis, from a patient treated with antithyroid drugs. This receptor was obtained from a woman in her thirties with Graves disease. This CDR3 is CASRSGTLRYTGELFF. DNA of the CDR3: TGTGCCAGCAGAAGCGGGACTCTACGTTACACCGGGGAGCTGTTTTTT.